The 3 T cell receptor beta chains listed next were all sequenced from one sample in a study of beta chain features in type 1 diabetes. The entirety of the isolated RNA underwent reverse transcription, so expressed TCRB transcripts were sequenced. Sequencing was performed with immunoSEQ multiplex PCR; in TCRdb, only in-frame clones are kept and a portion is missing. The table records 600,000 to 700,000 clones, roughly 12% of them present only once. Study-wide findings and caveats: A moderate, significant TCRB CDR3 shortening appeared in type 1 diabetes across four CD4+ subsets.

These TCRs are of unknown antigen specificity. Sequencing input: naive CD4+ T cells from blood. These receptors originate from a young man with type 1 diabetes.

This clone was seen only a few times. This chain connects TRBV2 to TRBJ2-1; D uncertain. Germline V CDR1 and CDR2: SNHLY, FYNNEI. V was pared by 8 bases and J by 0 bases, with 8 bases between. The CDR3 contains 13 residues. For the CDR3, the DNA is TGTGCCAGCGGGGTGGGCTCCTACAATGAGCAGTTCTTC. Encoded protein: CASGVGSYNEQFF.

The chain joins TRBV2 to TRBJ2-1; D is ambiguous. The germline CDR1 and CDR2 sequences are SNHLY and FYNNEI. The CDR3 has 13 amino acids. The germline V and J ends were trimmed by 3 bases and 7 bases, with 10 bases remaining between them. The CDR3 spells CASSDRLLNEQFF. In DNA, the CDR3 is TGTGCCAGCAGTGATCGGCTATTAAATGAGCAGTTCTTC.

This clone was detected a few times. The rearrangement links TRBV4-1 to TRBJ2-7; perhaps TRBD1 as D (5 bases). CDR3 length: 15 amino acids. Between the trimmed V and J ends, which lost 4 bases and 0 bases, there was a span of 13 bases. Looked up from germline, CDR1 is MGHRA and CDR2 is YSYEKL. The CDR3 protein is CASSPDSTISYEQYF. The CDR3 DNA is TGCGCCAGCAGCCCAGACAGCACGATCTCCTACGAGCAGTACTTC.